The 6 T cell receptor beta chains below come from one sample, sequenced in a study of cytomegalovirus exposure and HLA in healthy donors. PCR primers comprised 60 Vbeta and 13 Jbeta primers. TCRdb's copy holds only in-frame clones and misses some; the assay was immunoSEQ multiplex PCR. The sample carries about 100,000 clones, less than 85% recorded once. The material sequenced was PBMCs. These receptors all come from a man between 18 and 35 years old in good health and CMV-seronegative.

This sequence joins TRBV18 and TRBJ1-4; a possible D gene is TRBD1 (5 bases). Germline assignment: CDR1 KGHSH and CDR2 LQKENI. V was shortened by 6 bases and J by 2 bases, with 31 bases between the two germline ends. This CDR3 is 21 amino acids long. CDR3 coding DNA: TGTGCCAGCTCGCCCACGAGGACATCAGGGAGGCGCTTTGGCACTAATGAAAAACTGTTTTTT. Amino acid sequence: CASSPTRTSGRRFGTNEKLFF.

This chain links TRBV28 with TRBJ1-2; D is possibly TRBD1 (6 bases). Trimming removed 5 bases from V and 2 bases from J, with 12 bases in between. Germline assignment: CDR1 MDHEN and CDR2 SYDVKM. The CDR3 has 14 residues. CDR3 DNA sequence: TGTGCCAGCAGTCCACAGGGACAAAACTATGGCTACACCTTC. Protein: CASSPQGQNYGYTF.

This clone has just one count. Sequence at one end of the junction differs from germline and may be a read error. Other DNA sequences of this sample code for an identical CDR3. The chain is built from TRBV5-1 and TRBJ1-5, with 9 bases lining up with TRBD1. The germline gives CDR1 SGHRS, CDR2 YFSETQ. The CDR3 is 13 amino acids. For the CDR3, the DNA is TGCGCTAGCAGCTTGGGACAGGGTCAGCCCCAGCATTTT. This gives the protein CASSLGQGQPQHF.

The chain has TRBV5-1 and TRBJ1-1, with a tentative D call TRBD1 (6 bases). The CDR3 has 14 amino acids. The germline CDR1 and CDR2 sequences are SGHRS and YFSETQ. The germline V and J ends were trimmed by 4 bases and 1 base, with 11 bases remaining between them. CDR3 sequence (DNA): TGCGCCAGCAGCCGATCACAGGGGAACACTGAAGCTTTCTTT. Protein: CASSRSQGNTEAFF.

The rearrangement links TRBV25-1 to TRBJ2-1, with TRBD2 identical over 14 bases. The CDR3 is 14 amino acids. J gave up 7 bases and V 6 bases, and 2 bases lay outside the gene matches. Per the germline V gene, CDR1 is MGHDK and CDR2 is SYGVNS. The CDR3 region is CASRTSGGGNEQFF. Written as DNA, the CDR3 is TGTGCCAGCAGGACTAGCGGGGGGGGGAATGAGCAGTTCTTC.

V gene TRBV11-2 combines with J gene TRBJ2-5, with 12 bases lining up with TRBD2. The germline gives CDR1 SGHAT, CDR2 FQNNGV. The ends lost 5 bases at V and 5 bases at J; junction bases unmatched: 6. The CDR3 has 15 residues. DNA of the CDR3: TGTGCCAGCAGCCTACCGACTAGCGGGGGTGAGACCCAGTACTTC. Its translation: CASSLPTSGGETQYF.